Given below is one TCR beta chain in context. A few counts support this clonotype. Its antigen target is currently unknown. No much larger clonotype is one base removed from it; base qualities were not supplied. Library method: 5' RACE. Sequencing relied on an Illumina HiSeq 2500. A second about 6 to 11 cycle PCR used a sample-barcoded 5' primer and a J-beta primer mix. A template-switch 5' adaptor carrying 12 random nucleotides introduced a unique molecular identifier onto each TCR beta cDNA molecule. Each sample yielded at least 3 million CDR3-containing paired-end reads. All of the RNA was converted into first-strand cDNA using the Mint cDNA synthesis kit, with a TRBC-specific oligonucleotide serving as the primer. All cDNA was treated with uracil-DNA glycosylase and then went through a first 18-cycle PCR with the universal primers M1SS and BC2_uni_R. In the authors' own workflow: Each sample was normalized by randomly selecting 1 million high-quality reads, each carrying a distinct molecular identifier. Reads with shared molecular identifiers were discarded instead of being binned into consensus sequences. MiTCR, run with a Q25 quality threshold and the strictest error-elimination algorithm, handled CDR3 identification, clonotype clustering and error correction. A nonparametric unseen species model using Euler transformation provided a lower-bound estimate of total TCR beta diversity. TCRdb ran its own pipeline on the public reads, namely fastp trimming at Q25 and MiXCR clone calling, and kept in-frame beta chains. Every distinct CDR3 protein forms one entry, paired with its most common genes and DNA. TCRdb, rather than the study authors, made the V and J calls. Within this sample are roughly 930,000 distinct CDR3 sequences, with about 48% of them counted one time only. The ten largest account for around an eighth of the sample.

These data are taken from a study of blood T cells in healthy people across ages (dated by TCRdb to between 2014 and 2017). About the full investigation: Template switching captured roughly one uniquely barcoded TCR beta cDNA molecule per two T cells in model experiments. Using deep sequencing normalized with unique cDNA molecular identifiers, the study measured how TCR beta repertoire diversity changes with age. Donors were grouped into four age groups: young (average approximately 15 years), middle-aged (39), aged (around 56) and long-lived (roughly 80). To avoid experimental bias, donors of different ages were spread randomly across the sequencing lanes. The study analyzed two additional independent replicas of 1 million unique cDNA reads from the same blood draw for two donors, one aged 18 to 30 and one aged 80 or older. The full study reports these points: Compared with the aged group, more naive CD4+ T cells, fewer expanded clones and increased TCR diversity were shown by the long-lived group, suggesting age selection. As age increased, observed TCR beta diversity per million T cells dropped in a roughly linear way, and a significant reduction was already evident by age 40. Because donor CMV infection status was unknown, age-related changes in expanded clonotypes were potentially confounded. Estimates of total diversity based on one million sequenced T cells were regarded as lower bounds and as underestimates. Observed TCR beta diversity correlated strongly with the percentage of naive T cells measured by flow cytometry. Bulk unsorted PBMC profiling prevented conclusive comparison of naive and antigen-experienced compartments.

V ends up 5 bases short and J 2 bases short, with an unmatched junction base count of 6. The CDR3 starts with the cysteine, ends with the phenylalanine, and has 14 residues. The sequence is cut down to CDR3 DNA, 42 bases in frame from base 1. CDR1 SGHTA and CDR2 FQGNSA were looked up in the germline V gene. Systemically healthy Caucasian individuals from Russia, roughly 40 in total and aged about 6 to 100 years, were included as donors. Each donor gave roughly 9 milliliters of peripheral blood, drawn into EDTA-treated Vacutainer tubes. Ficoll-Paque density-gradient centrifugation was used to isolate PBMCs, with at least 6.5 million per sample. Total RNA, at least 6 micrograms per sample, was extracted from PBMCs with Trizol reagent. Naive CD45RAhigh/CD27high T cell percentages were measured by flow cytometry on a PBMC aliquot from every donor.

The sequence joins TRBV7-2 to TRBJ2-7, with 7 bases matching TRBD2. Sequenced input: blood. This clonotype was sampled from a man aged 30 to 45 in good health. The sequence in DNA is TGTGCCAGCAGCCCTGGGGGGGTTCCCTACGAGCAGTACTTC. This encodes CASSPGGVPYEQYF.